This TCR beta chain was sequenced during a study of blood T cell repertoires in COVID-19. About the study: Acute and convalescent COVID-19 specimens originated in the United States, Italy and Spain. The analysed material was cDNA or gDNA that came from T cells, B-cell-depleted T cells, or PBMCs.

Per the original data handling: Researchers report that nucleated cell counts were estimated from reference gene primer amplification. TCRdb's copy holds only in-frame clones and misses some; the assay was immunoSEQ multiplex PCR. The V and J calls and clone size come from that table; D and trimming were worked out from the DNA. This repertoire shows 200,000 to 250,000 clones, 80% to 90% found once; its top ten account for around 6.5%. The CDR3 has 12 amino acids. Per the germline V gene, CDR1 is SGHNT and CDR2 is YYREEE (reference sequence). Trimming took 5 bases from V and 5 from J, leaving 9 bases between them.

The receptor's source is a man older than 75 with acute or convalescent COVID-19. The gene calls are TRBV5-4 and TRBJ2-3; D is possibly TRBD2 (6 bases). Sequencing input: peripheral blood. The CDR3 nucleotides read TGTGCCAGCAGTCAAGCGGGAGATACGCAGTATTTT. Encoded protein: CASSQAGDTQYF.